The 8 T cell receptor beta chains below were found in one sample sequenced in a study of CD8+CD57+ T cells in acquired aplastic anemia. Sequencing involved patients with CD8+CD57+ cell expansion previously shown by flow cytometry. The template for TCR beta VDJ and CDR3 sequence profiling was genomic DNA. TCRdb redid the calling of the reads with MiXCR, one entry per CDR3 protein. The data show around 200,000 distinct CDR3 sequences, 55% to 65% seen once. Input material: sorted CD4+, CD8+, or CD8+CD57+ T cells (not recorded which) from PBMCs. Receptors were obtained from a human donor with aplastic anemia.

The rearrangement uses TRBV2 and TRBJ1-4; TRBD1 agrees at 9 bases. V lost 3 bases, J lost 13 bases, and 9 bases stayed unmatched. The CDR3 loop spans 14 amino acids. The germline CDR1 and CDR2 sequences are SNHLY and FYNNEI. CDR3 in DNA: TGTGCCAGCAGTGATTCCCGACAGGGGGAGAGACTGTTTTTT. Amino acids: CASSDSRQGERLFF.

The DNA for the CDR3 is TGTGCCAGCAGCGTAGGGGGGAGATCCTTTTACGAGCAGTACTTC. The encoded protein is CASSVGGRSFYEQYF. This rearrangement joins TRBV9 to TRBJ2-7, with D perhaps being TRBD1 or TRBD2 (5 bases each). CDR1 and CDR2 from the germline V gene are SGDLS and YYNGEE. Trimming stripped 0 bases from V and 4 bases from J, with 14 bases between. CDR3 size: 15 residues.

The chain uses TRBV4-2 and TRBJ2-7, with a tentative D call TRBD2 (6 bases). CDR1 LGHNA and CDR2 YNFKEQ come from the germline V gene. This CDR3 spans 14 amino acids. Trimming pared 0 bases from V and 3 bases from J, leaving 9 bases between. In DNA form, the CDR3 reads TGTGCCAGCAGCCAAGAGACTAGTGGCTACGAGCAGTACTTC. This encodes CASSQETSGYEQYF.

The count of this clonotype is one. V gene TRBV29-1 combines with J gene TRBJ2-3; D remains unclear. Per the germline V gene, CDR1 is SQVTM and CDR2 is ANQGSEA. The V end lost 8 bases, the J end lost 8 bases, and 17 bases lay between the germline ends. CDR3 size: 12 residues. The CDR3 protein is CSNSPIEPTQYF. The CDR3 coding sequence is TGCAGCAACTCCCCGATCGAACCTACGCAGTATTTT.

A word on this clonotype: Compared with germline, one end of the junction differs, possibly owing to a read error. The gene calls are TRBV10-2 and TRBJ2-2, with TRBD2 identical over 9 bases. The CDR3 is 15 residues long. Germline CDR1 is WSHSY and CDR2 is SAAADI. CDR3 in amino acids: CASSGGGGATGELLF. In nucleotides, the CDR3 is TGCGCCAGCAGTGGGGGCGGGGGGGCTACCGGGGAGCTGCTTTTT.

This clonotype has just a few counts. The V gene is TRBV2, the J gene TRBJ2-7; perhaps D is TRBD1 or TRBD2 (5 bases each). The V end was cut by 6 bases, the J end by 3 bases, with 15 bases between. From germline, CDR1 is SNHLY and CDR2 FYNNEI. The CDR3 is 14 amino acids. CDR3 DNA: TGTGCCAGCAGGACTTGGGGCGCGGGCTACGAGCAGTACTTC. Translation gives CASRTWGAGYEQYF.

The CDR3 spells CASTAVNQETQYF. For the CDR3, the DNA is TGTGCCAGCACCGCAGTTAACCAAGAGACCCAGTACTTC. The V gene is TRBV7-9, the J gene TRBJ2-5; D remains ambiguous. V lost 7 bases, J lost 0 bases, and 9 bases lay in between. CDR3 size: 13 residues. Looked up from germline, CDR1 is SEHNR and CDR2 is FQNEAQ (reference sequence).

The CDR3 region has the DNA TGCGCCAGCAGCCAAGGCGGCAGGGGGGGCACTGAAGCTTTCTTT. As protein: CASSQGGRGGTEAFF. V gene TRBV4-3 combines with J gene TRBJ1-1, with 7 bases that match TRBD1. From germline, CDR1 is LGHNA and CDR2 YSLEER. With V trimmed by 1 base and J by 4 bases, 6 bases remained unmatched. The CDR3 is 15 residues long.